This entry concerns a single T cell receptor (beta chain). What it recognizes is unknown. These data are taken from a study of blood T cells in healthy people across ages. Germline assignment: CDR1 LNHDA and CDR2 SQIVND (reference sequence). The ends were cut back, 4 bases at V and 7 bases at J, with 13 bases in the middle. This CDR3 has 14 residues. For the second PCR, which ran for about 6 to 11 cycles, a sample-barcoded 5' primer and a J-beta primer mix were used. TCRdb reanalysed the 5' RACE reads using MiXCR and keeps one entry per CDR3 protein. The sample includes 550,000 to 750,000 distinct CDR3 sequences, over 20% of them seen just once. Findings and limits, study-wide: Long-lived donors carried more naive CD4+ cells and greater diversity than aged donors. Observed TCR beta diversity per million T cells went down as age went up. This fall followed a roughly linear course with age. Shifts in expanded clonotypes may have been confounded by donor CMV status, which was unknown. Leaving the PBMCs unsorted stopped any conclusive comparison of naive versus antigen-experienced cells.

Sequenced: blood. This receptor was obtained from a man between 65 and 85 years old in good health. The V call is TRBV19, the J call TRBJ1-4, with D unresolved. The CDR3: CASSTGSRGEKLFF. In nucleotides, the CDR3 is TGTGCCAGTAGTACCGGATCAAGAGGTGAAAAACTGTTTTTT. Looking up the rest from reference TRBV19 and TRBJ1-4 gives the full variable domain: DGGITQSPKYLFRKEGQNVTLSCEQNLNHDAMYWYRQDPGQGLRLIYYSQIVNDFQKGDIAEGYSVSREKKESFPLTVTSAQKNPTAFYLCASSTGSRGEKLFFGSGTQLSVL.